The rows below give T cell receptor beta chains drawn from one sample of a study of blood T cell repertoires in COVID-19. The assay was immunoSEQ multiplex PCR, and TCRdb's table has in-frame clones only and misses some. Of approximately 170,000 clones listed, less than 85% are singletons. Sample: peripheral blood. These receptors came from an elderly woman with active or convalescent COVID-19. The CDR3 runs from the conserved cysteine through the conserved F or W. Fields, in order: V gene, D gene, J gene, clone size, CDR3 protein, CDR3 DNA. A D gene is named only where the DNA matches it firmly. Size is stated for part of the rows, as once, few or many counts, or as a class when the clone is expanded.

>TRBV10-3|TRBD1|TRBJ1-1|NA
CAISDQHGTGATEAFF
TGTGCCATCAGTGACCAACACGGGACAGGGGCCACTGAAGCTTTCTTT
>TRBV6-5|TRBD1|TRBJ1-4|NA
CASRRTGGEKLFF
TGTGCCAGCAGGCGGACAGGGGGCGAAAAACTGTTTTTT
>TRBV27|NA|TRBJ2-7|NA
CASSQGYEQYF
TGTGCCAGCAGTCAGGGATACGAGCAGTACTTC
>TRBV5-1|TRBD1|TRBJ2-7|NA
CASHAQGAYEQYF
TGCGCCAGCCACGCTCAGGGGGCATACGAGCAGTACTTC
>TRBV3-1/TRBV3-2|NA|TRBJ2-1|NA
CASSQDPRLDNEQFF
TGTGCCAGCAGCCAAGATCCGAGGCTAGACAATGAGCAGTTCTTC
>TRBV28|TRBD1|TRBJ1-1|NA
CASSLGQAGTEAFF
TGTGCCAGCAGTTTGGGACAGGCGGGCACTGAAGCTTTCTTT
>TRBV18|NA|TRBJ2-2|NA
CASSPQGRDTGELFF
TGTGCCAGCTCACCACAGGGCAGGGATACCGGGGAGCTGTTTTTT
>TRBV4-2|TRBD2|TRBJ2-1|NA
CASSQKVAGGNNEQFF
TGTGCCAGCAGCCAAAAAGTAGCGGGAGGGAACAATGAGCAGTTCTTC
>TRBV6-1|TRBD1|TRBJ2-7|NA
CASSEGTGTATYEQYF
TGTGCCAGCAGTGAGGGGACCGGGACAGCGACCTACGAGCAGTACTTC
>TRBV3-1/TRBV3-2|TRBD1|TRBJ1-3|NA
CASSQVPGQGGGNTIYF
TGTGCCAGCAGCCAAGTCCCGGGACAGGGGGGAGGAAACACCATATATTTT
>TRBV27|TRBD1|TRBJ1-1|NA
CASSLGPGGSMNTEAFF
TGTGCCAGCAGTTTAGGGCCAGGGGGTTCTATGAACACTGAAGCTTTCTTT
>TRBV19|TRBD1|TRBJ2-7|once
CASSIDPEDRGCEQYF
TGTGCCAGTAGTATAGATCCTGAAGACAGGGGGTGCGAGCAGTACTTC
>TRBV18|NA|TRBJ1-5|once
CASSPGRYSNQPQHF
TGTGCCAGCTCACCAGGGAGATATAGCAATCAGCCCCAGCATTTT
>TRBV18|TRBD1|TRBJ1-1|NA
CASSPTGGAEAFF
TGTGCCAGCTCACCGACAGGGGGCGCTGAAGCTTTCTTT
>TRBV9|NA|TRBJ2-2|NA
CASSVNGAPNTGELFF
TGTGCCAGCAGCGTTAATGGAGCGCCGAACACCGGGGAGCTGTTTTTT
>TRBV24-1|NA|TRBJ1-2|NA
CATSRGGTDGSYGYTF
TGTGCCACCAGCCGGGGGGGGACGGACGGGAGCTATGGCTACACCTTC
>TRBV9|TRBD2|TRBJ2-3|NA
CASSVALGTSGRADTQYF
TGTGCCAGCAGCGTAGCTTTGGGGACTAGCGGGAGGGCAGATACGCAGTATTTT
>TRBV12-3/TRBV12-4|NA|TRBJ1-1|NA
CASIDRLNTEAFF
TGTGCCAGCATTGACAGATTAAACACTGAAGCTTTCTTT
>TRBV10-3|TRBD1|TRBJ1-2|NA
CAISTQGVGYTF
TGTGCCATCAGTACACAGGGGGTAGGCTACACCTTC
>TRBV28|NA|TRBJ1-1|few
CASTPSEALDTEAFF
TGTGCCAGCACCCCATCCGAGGCATTGGACACTGAAGCTTTCTTT
>TRBV23-1|NA|TRBJ1-5|NA
CASSQWDTSNQPQHF
TGCGCCAGCAGTCAGTGGGACACCAGCAATCAGCCCCAGCATTTT
>TRBV10-3|NA|TRBJ2-2|NA
CAISVRGDTGELFF
TGTGCCATCAGTGTTAGGGGCGACACCGGGGAGCTGTTTTTT
>TRBV18|TRBD1|TRBJ1-5|NA
CASSPGTGDQPQHF
TGTGCCAGCTCACCCGGGACAGGGGACCAGCCCCAGCATTTT
>TRBV7-9|TRBD1|TRBJ1-4|NA
CASSSTGTGGGEKLFF
TGTGCCAGCAGCTCCACTGGGACAGGGGGCGGTGAAAAACTGTTTTTT
>TRBV19|NA|TRBJ1-5|NA
CASSKNDGQLNQPQHF
TGTGCCAGTAGTAAGAACGATGGACAGCTTAATCAGCCCCAGCATTTT
>TRBV10-3|NA|TRBJ2-7|NA
CAIRSSGEQYF
TGTGCCATCAGGTCGAGTGGCGAGCAGTACTTC
>TRBV12-3/TRBV12-4|NA|TRBJ2-7|NA
CASSLGVDYEQYF
TGTGCCAGCAGCCTAGGGGTCGACTACGAGCAGTACTTC
>TRBV28|TRBD1|TRBJ1-6|NA
CASRAGQGGSSYNSPLHF
TGTGCCAGCAGAGCCGGACAGGGTGGTAGCTCCTATAATTCACCCCTCCACTTT
>TRBV14|TRBD2|TRBJ2-7|NA
CASSRQAGVSYEQYF
TGTGCCAGCAGCCGGCAAGCGGGAGTCTCCTACGAGCAGTACTTC
>TRBV6-5|TRBD1|TRBJ2-1|NA
CASSYNRGPYNEQFF
TGTGCCAGCAGCTACAACAGGGGCCCATACAATGAGCAGTTCTTC
>TRBV7-3|NA|TRBJ1-1|NA
CASRSQGNTEAFF
TGTGCCAGCAGGAGTCAGGGGAACACTGAAGCTTTCTTT